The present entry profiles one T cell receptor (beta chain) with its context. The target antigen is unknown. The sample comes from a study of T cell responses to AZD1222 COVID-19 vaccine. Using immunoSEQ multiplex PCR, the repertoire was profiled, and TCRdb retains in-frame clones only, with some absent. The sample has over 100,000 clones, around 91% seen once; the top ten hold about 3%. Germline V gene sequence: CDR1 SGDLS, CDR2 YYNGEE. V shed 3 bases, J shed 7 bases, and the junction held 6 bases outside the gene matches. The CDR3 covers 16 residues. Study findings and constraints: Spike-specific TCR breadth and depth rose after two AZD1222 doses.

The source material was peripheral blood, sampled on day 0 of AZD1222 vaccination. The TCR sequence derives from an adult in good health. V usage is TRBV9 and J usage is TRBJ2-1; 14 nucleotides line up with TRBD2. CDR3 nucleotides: TGTGCCAGCAGCGGACTAGCGGGGGGGCCACTGAATGAGCAGTTCTTC. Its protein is CASSGLAGGPLNEQFF. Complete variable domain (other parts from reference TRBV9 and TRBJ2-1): DSGVTQTPKHLITATGQRVTLRCSPRSGDLSVYWYQQSLDQGLQFLIQYYNGEERAKGNILERFSAQQFPDLHSELNLSSLELGDSALYFCASSGLAGGPLNEQFFGPGTRLTVL.